The 32 T cell receptor beta chains presented below share a single source sample, sequenced in a study of CD8 T cells in Susac syndrome. With random hexamers, 0.5 to 1 ug RNA was reverse transcribed. TCRdb analysed the immunoSEQ multiplex PCR reads with MiXCR anew, one entry per CDR3 protein. The table shows about 250,000 distinct CDR3 sequences, with over 85% occurring only once. The material sequenced was CD4+ T cells from PBMCs. These TCRs come from a human donor with multiple sclerosis.

This clonotype showed up just once. This chain joins TRBV10-3 and TRBJ2-4; D call uncertain. The length of the CDR3 is 11 residues. V was cut by 6 bases and J by 6 bases, with 6 bases left in between. The germline V gene encodes CDR1 ENHRY and CDR2 SYGVKD. The CDR3 protein is CAISPGNIQYF. CDR3 in DNA: TGTGCCATCAGCCCTGGAAACATTCAGTACTTC.

This clonotype turned up a few times. This rearrangement joins TRBV19 to TRBJ1-2; TRBD1 is a possible D gene (6 bases). The V end lost 6 bases, the J end lost 5 bases, and 13 bases lay between the germline ends. This CDR3 has 13 amino acids. Germline V gene sequence: CDR1 LNHDA, CDR2 SQIVND (reference sequence). CDR3 amino acids: CASRTTGGYGYTF. The CDR3, as DNA: TGTGCCAGTAGGACGACAGGCGGGTATGGCTACACCTTC.

The chain recombines TRBV19 with TRBJ1-5; the D is unclear. CDR3 length: 13 residues. Germline V gives CDR1 LNHDA, CDR2 SQIVND (reference sequence). Trimming cost V 2 bases and J 4 bases, with 6 bases left between them. The CDR3 region has the DNA TGTGCCAGTAGTATAACGATAAATCAGCCCCAGCATTTT. Amino acids: CASSITINQPQHF.

The chain carries TRBV7-2 and TRBJ2-1; the match to TRBD2 covers 7 bases. J gave up 14 bases and V 4 bases, and 20 bases lay outside the gene matches. The CDR3 is 16 amino acids. Germline loops: CDR1 SGHTA, CDR2 FQGNSA. The DNA of the CDR3 is TGTGCCAGCAGCTCCCCCGGCGGAAGCGGGACCCTAGGGAAGTTCTTC. Its translation: CASSSPGGSGTLGKFF. The full variable domain, completed using reference TRBV7-2 and TRBJ2-1, is GAGVSQSPSNKVTEKGKDVELRCDPISGHTALYWYRQSLGQGLEFLIYFQGNSAPDKSGLPSDRFSAERTGGSVSTLTIQRTQQEDSAVYLCASSSPGGSGTLGKFFGPGTRLTVL.

The V gene is TRBV12-3 or TRBV12-4, the J gene TRBJ1-1; the D is unclear. V lost 3 bases, J lost 5 bases, and 13 bases lay in between. The CDR3 is 14 amino acids. As DNA, the CDR3 is TGTGCCAGCAGTTTGAAGGGTTTAGTGACTGAAGCTTTCTTT. It yields the protein CASSLKGLVTEAFF.

The chain carries TRBV6-5 and TRBJ2-2; D is ambiguous. Trimming removed 7 bases at V and 3 bases at J, with 12 bases between. There are 14 residues in the CDR3. The V gene's germline CDR1 is MNHEY and CDR2 SVGAGI. The CDR3 DNA is TGTGCCAGCATAAGCCCCCGGTACACCGGGGAGCTGTTTTTT. Translated: CASISPRYTGELFF.

The V gene is TRBV12-5, the J gene TRBJ2-1; the match to TRBD1 covers 8 bases. The CDR3 consists of 15 residues. Losses at the gene ends were 6 bases for V and 2 bases for J; bases not matched to a gene: 6. Germline-derived CDR1 and CDR2 are LGHNT and FRNRAP. CDR3 sequence reads: CASGPGTGPYNEQFF. CDR3 coding DNA: TGTGCTAGTGGACCCGGGACAGGCCCCTACAATGAGCAGTTCTTC. The variable domain in full, completed from reference TRBV12-5 and TRBJ2-1, reads DARVTQTPRHKVTEMGQEVTMRCQPILGHNTVFWYRQTMMQGLELLAYFRNRAPLDDSGMPKDRFSAEMPDATLATLKIQPSEPRDSAVYFCASGPGTGPYNEQFFGPGTRLTVL.

V is TRBV7-2 and J is TRBJ2-5; 8 bases are shared with TRBD2. V shed 4 bases, J shed 5 bases, and the junction held 6 bases outside the gene matches. The CDR3 spans 14 residues. Germline V lookup: CDR1 SGHTA, CDR2 FQGNSA. Here the CDR3 DNA reads TGTGCCAGCAGCTCCAGCGGGGGTATGGAGACCCAGTACTTC. Its protein is CASSSSGGMETQYF.

J is TRBJ1-1 and V is TRBV19; D is unresolved. The CDR3 has 13 residues. The ends were cut back, 5 bases at V and 1 base at J, with 8 bases in the middle. CDR1 LNHDA and CDR2 SQIVND come from the germline V gene (reference sequence). The CDR3 here is CASSRTANTEAFF. The CDR3 coding sequence is TGTGCCAGTAGTCGAACAGCGAACACTGAAGCTTTCTTT.

This chain connects TRBV6-1 to TRBJ1-5, with D possibly TRBD1 on 5 matching bases. With 5 bases removed from V and 9 bases from J, the gap between germline ends came to 17 bases. This CDR3 has 14 amino acids. The germline V gene encodes CDR1 MNHNS and CDR2 SASEGT. CDR3 protein: CASSFDRESGPQHF. The CDR3 region has the DNA TGTGCCAGCAGTTTCGACAGAGAATCAGGGCCCCAGCATTTT.

V usage is TRBV7-9 and J usage is TRBJ1-2; no firm D call. V lost 5 bases to trimming and J lost 4 bases, with 23 bases between them. Germline V gives CDR1 SEHNR, CDR2 FQNEAQ (reference sequence). This CDR3 comprises 17 residues. This chain's CDR3 is CASSILKNGRKSYGYTF. The CDR3 nucleotides are TGTGCCAGCAGCATACTCAAAAACGGACGTAAAAGCTATGGCTACACCTTC.

The V and J genes are TRBV20-1 and TRBJ2-2, with a tentative D call TRBD2 (6 bases). V was trimmed by 3 bases and J by 4 bases, leaving 15 bases between them. This CDR3 comprises 15 residues. Germline V gene sequence: CDR1 DFQATT, CDR2 SNEGSKA (reference sequence). In nucleotides, the CDR3 is TGCAGTGCTAGGTCTGCCGGGAGCGGCACCGGGGAGCTGTTTTTT. Translation gives CSARSAGSGTGELFF.

The chain employs TRBV5-4 and TRBJ1-1, with D unresolved. This CDR3 region has 15 residues. Germline CDR1 is SGHNT and CDR2 is YYREEE (reference sequence). V lost 2 bases and J lost 2, with 13 bases in between. The CDR3 reads CASSLAKRTNTEAFF. The CDR3, as DNA: TGTGCCAGCAGCTTAGCTAAGCGAACCAACACTGAAGCTTTCTTT.

The chain uses TRBV10-2 and TRBJ2-6; the D gene is possibly TRBD2 (6 bases). From germline, CDR1 is WSHSY and CDR2 SAAADI. Trimming removed 0 bases from V and 0 bases from J, with 9 bases in between. There are 17 residues in the CDR3. CDR3 bases: TGCGCCAGCAGTGAGTCCTTGCGGGGCTCTGGGGCCAACGTCCTGACTTTC. Amino acids: CASSESLRGSGANVLTF.

The DNA of the CDR3 is TGTGCCAGCAGCGGACCCAAGAACTATGGCTACACCTTC. Protein: CASSGPKNYGYTF. This chain links TRBV9 with TRBJ1-2, with D unclear. V was trimmed by 3 bases and J by 2 bases, leaving 8 bases between them. CDR1 is SGDLS and CDR2 is YYNGEE in the germline V gene. The CDR3 sequence is 13 residues long.

The V gene is TRBV7-2, the J gene TRBJ2-5; 7 bases agree with TRBD2. CDR3 length: 15 amino acids. V was clipped by 0 bases and J by 4 bases; unmatched bases: 5. CDR1 and CDR2 from the germline V gene are SGHTA and FQGNSA. The chain's CDR3 is CASSLAGGLRETQYF. The CDR3 region has the DNA TGTGCCAGCAGCTTAGCGGGAGGGTTGAGAGAGACCCAGTACTTC.

The chain couples TRBV12-5 to TRBJ2-2; 12 bases are shared with TRBD1. The junction had 12 bases not matched to a gene; V was cut back by 3 bases and J by 4 bases. Germline-derived CDR1 and CDR2 are LGHNT and FRNRAP. The CDR3 sequence is 19 residues long. CDR3 sequence (DNA): TGTGCTAGTGGTTTCCGGGACAGGGGGCGATTTTTGGGCACCGGGGAGCTGTTTTTT. Translated, it gives CASGFRDRGRFLGTGELFF. The whole variable domain, filled in from reference TRBV12-5 and TRBJ2-2, reads DARVTQTPRHKVTEMGQEVTMRCQPILGHNTVFWYRQTMMQGLELLAYFRNRAPLDDSGMPKDRFSAEMPDATLATLKIQPSEPRDSAVYFCASGFRDRGRFLGTGELFFGEGSRLTVL.

The rearrangement joins TRBV23-1 to TRBJ2-2; no clear D gene. TRBV23-1 is classed as an ORF, of uncertain function. Trimming removed 3 bases from V and 9 bases from J, with 5 bases in between. CDR3 length equals 11 residues. In nucleotides, the CDR3 is TGCGCCAGCAGTCACGGCCGGGAGCTGTTTTTT. Its translation is CASSHGRELFF.

This chain connects TRBV5-1 to TRBJ2-7; TRBD1 or TRBD2 may be the D gene (5 bases each). This CDR3 is 13 amino acids long. The V and J ends lost 4 bases and 5 bases respectively, with 13 bases between them. Germline V gene lookup returns CDR1 SGHRS and CDR2 YFSETQ. CDR3 sequence (DNA): TGCGCCAGCAGCGCCGACCAGGGAGACGAGCAGTACTTC. It specifies CASSADQGDEQYF.

This clonotype was picked up one time. J is TRBJ1-1 and V is TRBV5-4; D not certain. The V and J ends lost 0 bases and 2 bases respectively, with 11 bases between them. The CDR3 spans 15 residues. Germline V gives CDR1 SGHNT, CDR2 YYREEE (reference sequence). The CDR3 coding sequence is TGTGCCAGCAGCTTGGACCCGAGCGACAACACTGAAGCTTTCTTT. Protein product: CASSLDPSDNTEAFF. Full variable domain (rest looked up from reference TRBV5-4 and TRBJ1-1): ETGVTQSPTHLIKTRGQQVTLRCSSQSGHNTVSWYQQALGQGPQFIFQYYREEENGRGNFPPRFSGLQFPNYSSELNVNALELDDSALYLCASSLDPSDNTEAFFGQGTRLTVV.

V usage is TRBV7-9 and J usage is TRBJ2-3, with D unresolved. The CDR3 length is 11 residues. The germline V gene encodes CDR1 SEHNR and CDR2 FQNEAQ (reference sequence). V was cut by 5 bases and J by 8 bases, with 8 bases left in between. The CDR3 DNA follows: TGTGCCAGCAGCCCCTCAGTTACGCAGTATTTT. Its protein product is CASSPSVTQYF.

The gene calls are TRBV4-1 and TRBJ1-5; D may be TRBD1 (6 bases). The CDR3 runs 18 residues. The V and J ends lost 1 base and 0 bases respectively, with 16 bases between them. The germline V gene has CDR1 MGHRA and CDR2 YSYEKL. DNA of the CDR3: TGCGCCAGCAGCCAAGTACCGATTACAGGGATTAGCAATCAGCCCCAGCATTTT. Protein sequence: CASSQVPITGISNQPQHF.

The chain joins TRBV6-2 or TRBV6-3 to TRBJ2-7; 7 bases map to TRBD2. J lost 6 bases, V lost 8 bases, and 7 bases had no gene match. Germline CDR1 reads MNHEY; CDR2 reads SVGEGT. The CDR3 is made up of 12 amino acids. This CDR3 is CASLGREAEQYV. The CDR3 DNA follows: TGTGCCAGCCTGGGGAGGGAGGCCGAGCAGTACGTC.

This chain joins TRBV7-6 and TRBJ2-2, with D possibly being TRBD1 (5 bases). The CDR3 has 17 amino acids. Germline lookup yields CDR1 SGHVS and CDR2 FNYEAQ. Trimming pared 3 bases from V and 6 bases from J, leaving 20 bases between. The CDR3 here is CASSFESGAQASGELFF. The CDR3 DNA follows: TGTGCCAGCAGCTTTGAAAGTGGGGCGCAGGCATCCGGGGAGCTGTTTTTT.

The chain joins TRBV23-1 to TRBJ1-1, with D perhaps matching TRBD1 (5 bases). TRBV23-1 is marked as an open reading frame, function uncertain. The CDR3 spans 20 residues. V lost 0 bases and J 0 bases, leaving 23 bases between the germline ends. The CDR3 coding sequence is TGCGCCAGCAGTCAATCGGTCAGATTGGGGGGGTCAACCATGAACACTGAAGCTTTCTTT. Encoded protein: CASSQSVRLGGSTMNTEAFF.

This rearrangement joins TRBV5-6 to TRBJ2-7, with D unresolved. Germline V CDR1 and CDR2: SGHDT, YYEEEE. V lost 4 bases to trimming and J lost 2 bases, with 7 bases between them. This CDR3 contains 12 residues. For the CDR3, the DNA is TGTGCCAGCAGCGCCTACGCCTACGAGCAGTACGTC. This codes for CASSAYAYEQYV.

The chain combines TRBV6-6 with TRBJ1-5, with 7 bases matching TRBD1. This CDR3 region has 15 residues. The germline CDR1 and CDR2 sequences are MNHNY and SVGAGI (reference sequence). J lost 7 bases, V lost 6 bases, and 12 bases had no gene match. The CDR3 sequence is CASSSPTGPGQPQHF. The DNA of the CDR3 is TGTGCCAGCAGCTCCCCGACAGGGCCAGGGCAGCCCCAGCATTTT.

This chain connects TRBV25-1 to TRBJ1-4; D is perhaps TRBD1 (5 bases). Between the trimmed V and J ends, which lost 5 bases and 4 bases, there was a span of 17 bases. This CDR3 has 16 amino acids. Looked up from germline, CDR1 is MGHDK and CDR2 is SYGVNS. CDR3 DNA sequence: TGTGCCAGCAGTATCCCAGGGTTGGGACGTAATGAAAAACTGTTTTTT. Protein sequence: CASSIPGLGRNEKLFF.

Regarding this clonotype: At one end the junction does not follow the germline gene, possibly because of a read error. CDR3 nucleotide sequence: TGCGCCAGCAGCTTGGGTTCGGGACAGATGAACCCTGAAGCTTTCTTT. It yields the protein CASSLGSGQMNPEAFF. The rearrangement links TRBV5-1 to TRBJ1-1; 7 positions match TRBD1. The CDR3 runs to 16 residues. Per germline, CDR1 SGHRS and CDR2 YFSETQ.

CDR3 protein: CASSASGTSLTGELFF. The CDR3 DNA reads as TGTGCCAGCAGCGCCTCCGGGACTTCACTCACCGGGGAGCTGTTTTTT. The rearrangement links TRBV9 to TRBJ2-2, with D maybe TRBD2 (6 bases). CDR1 is SGDLS and CDR2 is YYNGEE in the germline V gene. Trimming removed 3 bases from V and 4 bases from J, with 16 bases in between. The CDR3 loop spans 16 amino acids.

The chain couples TRBV24-1 to TRBJ1-1; D perhaps matches TRBD1 (5 bases). Germline V gene lookup returns CDR1 KGHDR and CDR2 SFDVKD. Trimming removed 8 bases at V and 0 bases at J, with 12 bases between. This CDR3 is 14 amino acids long. CDR3 protein: CATKSTGLNTEAFF. As DNA, the CDR3 is TGTGCCACCAAAAGTACGGGACTGAACACTGAAGCTTTCTTT.

This clonotype was counted between two and nine times. The chain joins TRBV7-9 to TRBJ1-2, with a weak D call TRBD1 (6 bases). V was pared by 5 bases and J by 8 bases, with 21 bases between. The CDR3 has 15 residues. Per the germline V gene, CDR1 is SEHNR and CDR2 is FQNEAQ (reference sequence). CDR3 protein: CASSGTGGRVGGYTF. CDR3 DNA: TGTGCCAGCAGCGGAACGGGGGGCAGGGTTGGCGGCTACACCTTC.